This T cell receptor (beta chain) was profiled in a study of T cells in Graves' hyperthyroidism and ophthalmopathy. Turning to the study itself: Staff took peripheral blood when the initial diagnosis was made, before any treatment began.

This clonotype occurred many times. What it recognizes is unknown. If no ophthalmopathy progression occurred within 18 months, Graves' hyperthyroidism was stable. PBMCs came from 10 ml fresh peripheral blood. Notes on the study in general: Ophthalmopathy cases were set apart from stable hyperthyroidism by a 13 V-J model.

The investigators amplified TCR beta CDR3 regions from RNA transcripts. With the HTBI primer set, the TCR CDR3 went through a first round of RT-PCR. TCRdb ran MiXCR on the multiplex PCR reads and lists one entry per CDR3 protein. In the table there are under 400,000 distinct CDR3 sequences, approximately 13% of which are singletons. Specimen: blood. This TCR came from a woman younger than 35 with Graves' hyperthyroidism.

The CDR3 loop is CASSAEIFNYGYTF. In nucleotides, the CDR3 is TGTGCCAGCAGTGCGGAGATTTTTAACTATGGCTACACCTTC. The chain has TRBV2 and TRBJ1-2; D uncertain. Germline values: CDR1 SNHLY, CDR2 FYNNEI. Trimming took 4 bases from V and 1 from J, leaving 10 bases between them. The CDR3 has 14 residues.